This T cell receptor (beta chain) was recovered during a study of T-cell reconstitution after alpha-beta-depleted transplantation in children. It was with unique molecular identifiers that the TCRbeta library was prepared. A single record per CDR3 protein comes from TCRdb applying MiXCR to the PCR reads. The sample includes some 500,000 distinct CDR3 sequences, around 19% of them seen just once. The source material was PBMCs from the stem cell graft donor, sampled from the stem cell graft. This sequence originates from a human donor who donated a stem cell graft to a child with acute lymphoblastic leukemia.

CDR3 region: CAISGVGASYEQYF. CDR3 nucleotide sequence: TGTGCCATCAGTGGGGTGGGGGCTTCCTACGAGCAGTACTTC. The chain has TRBV10-3 and TRBJ2-7; weak D call: TRBD1 (6 bases). The CDR3 extends over 14 amino acids. V lost 4 bases, J lost 1 base, and 11 bases lay in between. Germline lookup yields CDR1 ENHRY and CDR2 SYGVKD.